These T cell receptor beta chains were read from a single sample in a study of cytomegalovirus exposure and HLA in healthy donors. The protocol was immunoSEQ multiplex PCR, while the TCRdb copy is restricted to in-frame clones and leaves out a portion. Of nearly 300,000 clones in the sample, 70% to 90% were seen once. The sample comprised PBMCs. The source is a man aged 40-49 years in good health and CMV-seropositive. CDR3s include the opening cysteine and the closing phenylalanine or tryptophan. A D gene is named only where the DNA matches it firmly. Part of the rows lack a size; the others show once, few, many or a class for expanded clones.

DNA: TGTGCCAGCAGTTTAGACCCTGGGACAGTACTCAATCAGCCCCAGCATTTT; CDR3: CASSLDPGTVLNQPQHF; D: TRBD1; V: TRBV28; size: .; J: TRBJ1-5
DNA: TGTGCCAGCAGTTACGGGGGGGAGGAGACAACCAAAAACATTCAGTACTTC; CDR3: CASSYGGEETTKNIQYF; D: TRBD2; V: TRBV28; size: .; J: TRBJ2-4
DNA: TGTGCCAGCGCCCGGAGGACCCCCGATCAGCCCCAGCATTTT; CDR3: CASARRTPDQPQHF; D: .; V: TRBV28; size: .; J: TRBJ1-5
DNA: TGCGCCAGCAGTCATAACCCGACGGAGCCAACTAATGAAAAACTGTTTTTT; CDR3: CASSHNPTEPTNEKLFF; D: .; V: TRBV23-1; size: once; J: TRBJ1-4
DNA: TGTGCCACCAGCAGAGGGTCAGGGGCGAGCAATCAGCCCCAGCATTTT; CDR3: CATSRGSGASNQPQHF; D: .; V: TRBV15; size: .; J: TRBJ1-5
DNA: TGTGCCAGTGAAGCGGATAACACAGATACGCAGTATTTT; CDR3: CASEADNTDTQYF; D: .; V: TRBV19; size: .; J: TRBJ2-3
DNA: TGTGCCAGCTCACCACCTGGAGGCCTCAGCTCCTACAATGAGCAGTTCTTC; CDR3: CASSPPGGLSSYNEQFF; D: .; V: TRBV18; size: .; J: TRBJ2-1
DNA: TGTGCCAGCAGTCCCGACAGGTTGAGCTCCTACGAGCAGTACTTC; CDR3: CASSPDRLSSYEQYF; D: .; V: TRBV2; size: few; J: TRBJ2-7
DNA: TGTGCCAGCAGTAGTATGACAGGGGTACGTGGCTACACCTTC; CDR3: CASSSMTGVRGYTF; D: TRBD1; V: TRBV27; size: .; J: TRBJ1-2
DNA: TGTGCCAGCAGTGTACAGGGAGGGCTCACAGATACGCAGTATTTT; CDR3: CASSVQGGLTDTQYF; D: .; V: TRBV6-5; size: .; J: TRBJ2-3
DNA: TGTGCCAGCACATCCGGGGAAGTGGGCGAGCAGTACTTC; CDR3: CASTSGEVGEQYF; D: .; V: TRBV27; size: .; J: TRBJ2-7
DNA: TGTGCCAGCAGTTTATCGGGACAGGGCGGGCACGAGCAGTACTTC; CDR3: CASSLSGQGGHEQYF; D: TRBD1; V: TRBV27; size: .; J: TRBJ2-7
DNA: TGCGCCAGCAGCGGAGGGACAGGGGGCGAGCAGTACTTC; CDR3: CASSGGTGGEQYF; D: TRBD1; V: TRBV5-1; size: .; J: TRBJ2-7
DNA: TGTGCCAGCAGTTCGCCGGGACTGAAAGAGACCCAGTACTTC; CDR3: CASSSPGLKETQYF; D: .; V: TRBV28; size: .; J: TRBJ2-5
DNA: TGCGCCAGCAGCCAAACTAGCGGGAGGGCCAGTGGGAGCACAGATACGCAGTATTTT; CDR3: CASSQTSGRASGSTDTQYF; D: TRBD2; V: TRBV4-1; size: once; J: TRBJ2-3
DNA: TGTGCCAGCAGTTACTCGAGGGACACCGGGGAGCTGTTTTTT; CDR3: CASSYSRDTGELFF; D: .; V: TRBV6-5; size: few; J: TRBJ2-2
DNA: TGTGCCAGCGGCCCTCAGGGGAGAGAGACCCAGTACTTC; CDR3: CASGPQGRETQYF; D: .; V: TRBV7-8; size: .; J: TRBJ2-5
DNA: TGTGCCAGCAGTTACTCGCGCGGGCGCGATACGCAGTATTTT; CDR3: CASSYSRGRDTQYF; D: .; V: TRBV6-6; size: once; J: TRBJ2-3
DNA: TGCAGCGTTGAATTGGTAGCGGTCCCTAAATCCGACAATGAGCAGTTCTTC; CDR3: CSVELVAVPKSDNEQFF; D: .; V: TRBV29-1; size: .; J: TRBJ2-1
DNA: TGTGCCAGCAGCGTAGACATTTCCTACGAGCAGTACTTC; CDR3: CASSVDISYEQYF; D: .; V: TRBV9; size: .; J: TRBJ2-7
DNA: TGTGCCAGCAGCCAACTAGCCGGGGAGCTGTTTTTT; CDR3: CASSQLAGELFF; D: .; V: TRBV6-5; size: .; J: TRBJ2-2
DNA: TGTTCCAGCAGCCTCCTTCTTGGACAGGGGTTATTTGGAAACACCATATATTTT; CDR3: CSSSLLLGQGLFGNTIYF; D: TRBD1; V: TRBV7-9; size: .; J: TRBJ1-3
DNA: TGTGCCAGCAGTTTATCCGGGGACAATGAGCAGTTCTTC; CDR3: CASSLSGDNEQFF; D: .; V: TRBV27; size: .; J: TRBJ2-1
DNA: TGTGCCAGCAGCCCGGACAGGGGTGTCTACGAGCAGTACTTC; CDR3: CASSPDRGVYEQYF; D: TRBD1; V: TRBV9; size: .; J: TRBJ2-7
DNA: TGTGCCACCATGGACCGGGAGTTCGATGAGCAGTTCTTC; CDR3: CATMDREFDEQFF; D: .; V: TRBV15; size: .; J: TRBJ2-1
DNA: TGTGCCAGCAGTTTATCGGCCCCCTACGAGCAGTACTTC; CDR3: CASSLSAPYEQYF; D: .; V: TRBV27; size: .; J: TRBJ2-7
DNA: TGTGCCAGTAGTGCCCCGACAGGGAGCTCCTACGAGCAGTACTTC; CDR3: CASSAPTGSSYEQYF; D: TRBD1; V: TRBV19; size: once; J: TRBJ2-7
DNA: TGTGCCAGCAGCTTTCGACCCGGGAACAATGAGCAGTTCTTC; CDR3: CASSFRPGNNEQFF; D: .; V: TRBV7-9; size: .; J: TRBJ2-1
DNA: TGTGCCAGTTACCAGGGGTACGAGCAGTACTTC; CDR3: CASYQGYEQYF; D: .; V: TRBV27; size: .; J: TRBJ2-7
DNA: TGCAGCGTTGAAGATTATGTGAACTATGGCTACACCTTC; CDR3: CSVEDYVNYGYTF; D: .; V: TRBV29-1; size: .; J: TRBJ1-2
DNA: TGTGCCAGCAGCCAAGATGGGCAGGCCAAGAGGGCCCAGTACTTC; CDR3: CASSQDGQAKRAQYF; D: .; V: TRBV14; size: .; J: TRBJ2-5
DNA: TGCGCCAGCAGCTTGGGCCGACTAGCGGGAGAGGGTGAGCAGTTCTTC; CDR3: CASSLGRLAGEGEQFF; D: TRBD2; V: TRBV5-1; size: .; J: TRBJ2-1
DNA: TGTGCCAGCAGGCCTACCGGGACTAGAAACAATGAGCAGTTCTTC; CDR3: CASRPTGTRNNEQFF; D: TRBD2; V: TRBV7-3; size: .; J: TRBJ2-1
DNA: TGTGCCAGCAGCGTAGCTGACGGGAACTACAATGAGCAGTTCTTC; CDR3: CASSVADGNYNEQFF; D: .; V: TRBV9; size: .; J: TRBJ2-1
DNA: TGCGCCAGCAGTGAGGGGGGGGGAGAGACCCAGTACTTC; CDR3: CASSEGGGETQYF; D: TRBD2; V: TRBV10-1; size: .; J: TRBJ2-5